This T cell receptor (beta chain) was profiled in a study of T cells in Graves' hyperthyroidism and ophthalmopathy. This clonotype was counted at least ten times. Antigen specificity is unknown. Amplification yielded TCR beta CDR3 regions, with RNA transcripts as the source. HTBI primers were employed in a first-round RT-PCR of the TCR CDR3. TCRdb processed the multiplex PCR reads anew with MiXCR; each CDR3 protein has one entry. This sample yields more than 550,000 distinct CDR3 sequences, of which nearly 45% are seen a single time; roughly 6.5% belongs to the top ten. Clinicians diagnosed patients from clinical symptoms, serum thyroxine and TRAb, thyroid ultrasound and orbital computed tomography. Study-wide points: A model using 13 V-J features told ophthalmopathy apart from stable hyperthyroidism. Among thyroid clonotypes expanded above 0.001, most also appeared in blood.

This clonotype was obtained from an adult man with Graves' disease, either hyperthyroidism or ophthalmopathy (not recorded which). Sequencing input: peripheral blood or thyroid tissue (not recorded which).

CDR3 sequence reads: CASTQGHQPQHF. The CDR3 coding sequence is TGTGCCAGCACGCAGGGCCATCAGCCCCAGCATTTT. The V and J genes are TRBV19 and TRBJ1-5, with D perhaps TRBD1 (5 bases). This CDR3 has 12 amino acids. Germline CDR1 LNHDA, CDR2 SQIVND (reference sequence). V was clipped by 9 bases and J by 5 bases, with 11 bases between them.